This T cell receptor (beta chain) was sequenced in a study of neurological immune-mediated disorders. Study outcomes and limitations: Sharing of CDR3 amino acid sequences among expanded clones across subjects was absent, suggesting private repertoires in all groups.

Germline values: CDR1 SGHKS, CDR2 YYEKEE (reference sequence). The CDR3 length is 15 residues. Trimming cost V 5 bases and J 6 bases; bases outside gene matches: 8. Libraries used 2 million unsorted PBMCs kept frozen in RNAlater. TCRdb independently ran MiXCR on the 5' RACE reads; one entry per CDR3 protein. The sample carries tens of thousands of distinct CDR3 sequences, under 2% recorded once. This clonotype was detected ten times or more. Its cognate antigen is unknown. V is TRBV5-5 and J is TRBJ2-3, with TRBD2 identical over 11 bases. Specimen: PBMCs. The clonotype was recovered from a woman in her thirties or forties with multiple sclerosis. The CDR3 nucleotides are TGTGCCAGCAGTTATAGACTAGCGGGGTGGGATACGCAGTATTTT. Amino acids: CASSYRLAGWDTQYF.